The 6 T cell receptor beta chains presented below share a single source sample, sequenced in a study of PD-1 blockade in classical Hodgkin lymphoma. With no exception, relapse followed autologous stem cell transplantation in all patients, and brentuximab vedotin exposure varied. Using immunoSEQ multiplex PCR, the repertoire was profiled, and TCRdb retains in-frame clones only, with some absent. This sample yields under 95,000 clones, of which around nine tenths are seen a single time; over 2.5% belongs to the top ten. The sample was peripheral blood mononuclear cells (PBMCs), taken before the second cycle of nivolumab. These receptors were collected from a human donor with classical Hodgkin lymphoma.

The chain combines TRBV19 with TRBJ2-7, with 7 bases lining up with TRBD2. J gave up 3 bases and V 6 bases, and 20 bases lay outside the gene matches. CDR1 and CDR2 from the germline V gene are LNHDA and SQIVND (reference sequence). This CDR3 region has 18 residues. CDR3 in DNA: TGTGCCAGTAGATACCGGGACTCAGCGGGGCCACTGGACTACGAGCAGTACTTC. Its translation is CASRYRDSAGPLDYEQYF. Using reference TRBV19 and TRBJ2-7 for the parts outside the CDR3, the full variable domain is DGGITQSPKYLFRKEGQNVTLSCEQNLNHDAMYWYRQDPGQGLRLIYYSQIVNDFQKGDIAEGYSVSREKKESFPLTVTSAQKNPTAFYLCASRYRDSAGPLDYEQYFGPGTRLTVT.

The V call is TRBV21-1, the J call TRBJ2-7; TRBD2, as called in the table, went unchecked against the DNA. TRBV21-1 is classified as a pseudogene. There are 17 residues in the CDR3. The DNA for the CDR3 is TGTGCCAGCAGCAAATACCTCCCCACTCCATACGGGGGCGAGCAGTACTTC. It codes for CASSKYLPTPYGGEQYF.

J is TRBJ2-2 and V is TRBV14, with TRBD1 matching over 9 bases. The germline gives CDR1 SGHDN, CDR2 FVKESK. V lost 5 bases and J lost 7; bases outside the gene matches: 5. The CDR3 runs to 14 residues. The CDR3 DNA reads TGTGCCAGCAGCTACAGGGGGCTTGGCGGGGAGCTGTTTTTT. Translated, it gives CASSYRGLGGELFF. The whole variable domain, remainder taken from reference TRBV14 and TRBJ2-2, is EAGVTQFPSHSVIEKGQTVTLRCDPISGHDNLYWYRRVMGKEIKFLLHFVKESKQDESGMPNNRFLAERTGGTYSTLKVQPAELEDSGVYFCASSYRGLGGELFFGEGSRLTVL.

This clone is a singleton in its sample. V usage is TRBV4-1 and J usage is TRBJ1-5; D is unclear. Trimming took 4 bases from V and 1 from J, leaving 14 bases between them. Germline V gene sequence: CDR1 MGHRA, CDR2 YSYEKL. The CDR3 length is 16 residues. The CDR3, as DNA: TGCGCCAGCAGCCGATACAGTGGGGTGAGCAATCAGCCCCAGCATTTT. This codes for CASSRYSGVSNQPQHF.

The chain carries TRBV25-1 and TRBJ1-2, with D perhaps TRBD1 (6 bases). The CDR3 is made up of 15 amino acids. V was shortened by 3 bases and J by 7 bases, with 18 bases between the two germline ends. Germline assignment: CDR1 MGHDK and CDR2 SYGVNS. CDR3 region: CASSDAGGPVSGYTF. The CDR3 DNA reads as TGTGCCAGCAGTGATGCGGGGGGCCCCGTTTCTGGCTACACCTTC.

V usage is TRBV5-6 and J usage is TRBJ2-1; possibly TRBD1 or TRBD2 for D (6 bases each). V was trimmed by 4 bases and J by 6 bases, leaving 14 bases between them. This CDR3 region has 14 residues. In germline, CDR1 is SGHDT, CDR2 YYEEEE. DNA of the CDR3: TGTGCCAGCAGCCGGATATGGGGGGCCAATGAGCAGTTCTTC. Translating it yields CASSRIWGANEQFF.